These T cell receptor beta chains were read from a single sample in a study of PD-1 and CTLA-4 blockade in melanoma. Sequenced by immunoSEQ multiplex PCR; TCRdb stores in-frame clones only, minus some. This sample carries tens of thousands of clones, 88% of them seen once, and the ten largest clones take 7.8%. The specimen was CD8+ T cells from peripheral blood, collected before anti-PD-1 treatment. The receptor set was obtained from a human donor with melanoma. Both conserved end residues are part of each CDR3.

V gene	J gene	CDR3 protein
TRBV5-6	TRBJ1-1	CASSLGGSGTEAFF
TRBV27	TRBJ2-1	CASSPGGGYNEQFF
TRBV19	TRBJ1-1	CASSADLNTEAFF
TRBV4-3	TRBJ1-5	CASSQDLGANQPQHF
TRBV5-1	TRBJ1-1	CASSFSSNQDRGIMNTEAFF
TRBV19	TRBJ2-6	CASSIGAREALTF
TRBV7-9	TRBJ2-5	CASSDWTGAQETQYF
TRBV7-9	TRBJ2-1	CASSPGTSVFDEQFF
TRBV7-3	TRBJ2-1	CASSPLGGSPGNEQFF
TRBV29-1	TRBJ2-7	CSVEDSNSYEQYF
TRBV2	TRBJ2-7	CASREDEQYF